This T cell receptor (beta chain) derives from a study of cytomegalovirus exposure and HLA in healthy donors. Study observations and caveats: Reportedly, diagnosis of cytomegalovirus status by the classifier showed high specificity and sensitivity. Sequences of the TCR beta chain were said to predict the HLA-A and HLA-B alleles of most subjects accurately. Looking again later, the authors saw that most CMV-associated TCR beta chains seemed HLA-restricted.

The PCR contained 60 Vbeta and 13 Jbeta primers. This table comes from immunoSEQ multiplex PCR, and its TCRdb copy is limited to in-frame clones, with some not included. This sample's clone table lists around 100,000 clones. On this clone: Antigen: not known.

This receptor was taken from a man aged 30 to 45 in good health and CMV-seronegative. The sequenced sample consisted of PBMCs.

The DNA of the CDR3 is TGTGCCTGGAGTACAGGGTCAACTAATGAAAAACTGTTTTTT. Its translation is CAWSTGSTNEKLFF. The chain carries TRBV30 and TRBJ1-4, with D maybe TRBD1 (6 bases). The CDR3 consists of 14 residues. Germline loops: CDR1 GTSNPN, CDR2 SVGIG (reference sequence). The V end lost 2 bases, the J end lost 0 bases, and 7 bases lay between the germline ends.